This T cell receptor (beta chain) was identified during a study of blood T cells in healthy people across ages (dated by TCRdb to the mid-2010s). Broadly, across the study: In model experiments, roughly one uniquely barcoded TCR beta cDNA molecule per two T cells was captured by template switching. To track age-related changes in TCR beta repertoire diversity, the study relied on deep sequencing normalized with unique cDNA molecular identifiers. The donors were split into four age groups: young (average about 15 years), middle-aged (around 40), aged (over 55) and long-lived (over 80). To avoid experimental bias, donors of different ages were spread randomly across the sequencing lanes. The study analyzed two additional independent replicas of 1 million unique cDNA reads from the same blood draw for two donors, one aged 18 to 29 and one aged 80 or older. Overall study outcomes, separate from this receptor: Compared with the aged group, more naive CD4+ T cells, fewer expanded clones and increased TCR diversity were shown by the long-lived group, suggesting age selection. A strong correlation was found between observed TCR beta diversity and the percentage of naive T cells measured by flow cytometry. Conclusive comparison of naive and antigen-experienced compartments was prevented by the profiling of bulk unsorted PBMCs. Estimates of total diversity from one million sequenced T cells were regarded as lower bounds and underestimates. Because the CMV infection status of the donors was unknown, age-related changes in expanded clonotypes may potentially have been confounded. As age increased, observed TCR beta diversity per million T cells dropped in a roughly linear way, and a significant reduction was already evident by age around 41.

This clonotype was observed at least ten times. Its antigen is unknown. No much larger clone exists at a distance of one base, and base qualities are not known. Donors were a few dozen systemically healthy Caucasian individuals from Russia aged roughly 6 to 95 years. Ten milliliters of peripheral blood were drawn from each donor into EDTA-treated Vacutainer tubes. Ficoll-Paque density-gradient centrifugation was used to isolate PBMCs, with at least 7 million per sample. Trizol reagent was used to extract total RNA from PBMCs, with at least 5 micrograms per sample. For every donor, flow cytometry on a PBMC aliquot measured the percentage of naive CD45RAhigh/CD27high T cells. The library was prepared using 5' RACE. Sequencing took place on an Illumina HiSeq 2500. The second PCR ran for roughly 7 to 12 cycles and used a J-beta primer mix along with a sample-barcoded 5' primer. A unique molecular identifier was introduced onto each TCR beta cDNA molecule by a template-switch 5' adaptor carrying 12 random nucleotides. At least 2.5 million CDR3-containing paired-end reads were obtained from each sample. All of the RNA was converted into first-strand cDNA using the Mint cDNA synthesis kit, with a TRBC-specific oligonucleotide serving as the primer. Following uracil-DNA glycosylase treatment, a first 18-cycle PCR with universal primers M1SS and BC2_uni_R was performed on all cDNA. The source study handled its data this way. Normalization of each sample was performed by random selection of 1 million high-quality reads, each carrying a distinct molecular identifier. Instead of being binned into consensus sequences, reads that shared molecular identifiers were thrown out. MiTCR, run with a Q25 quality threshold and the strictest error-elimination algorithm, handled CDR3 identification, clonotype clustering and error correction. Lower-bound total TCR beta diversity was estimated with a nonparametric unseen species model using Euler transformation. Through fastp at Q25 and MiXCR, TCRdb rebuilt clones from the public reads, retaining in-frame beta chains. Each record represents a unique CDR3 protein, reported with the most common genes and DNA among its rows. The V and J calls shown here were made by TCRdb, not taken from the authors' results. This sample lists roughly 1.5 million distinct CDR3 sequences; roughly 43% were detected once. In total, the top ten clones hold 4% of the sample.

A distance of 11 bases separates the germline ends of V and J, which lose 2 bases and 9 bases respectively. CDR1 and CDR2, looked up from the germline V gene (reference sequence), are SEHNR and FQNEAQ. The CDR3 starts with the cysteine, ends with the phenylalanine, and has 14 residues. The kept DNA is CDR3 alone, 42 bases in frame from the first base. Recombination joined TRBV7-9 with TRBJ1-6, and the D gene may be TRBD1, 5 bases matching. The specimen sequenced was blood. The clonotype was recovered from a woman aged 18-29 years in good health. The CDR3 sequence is CASSLQGSGSPLHF. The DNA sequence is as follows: TGTGCCAGCAGCTTACAGGGATCTGGTTCACCCCTCCACTTT. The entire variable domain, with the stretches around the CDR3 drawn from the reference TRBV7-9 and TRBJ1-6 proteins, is DTGVSQNPRHKITKRGQNVTFRCDPISEHNRLYWYRQTLGQGPEFLTYFQNEAQLEKSRLLSDRFSAERPKGSFSTLEIQRTEQGDSAMYLCASSLQGSGSPLHFGNGTRLTVT.